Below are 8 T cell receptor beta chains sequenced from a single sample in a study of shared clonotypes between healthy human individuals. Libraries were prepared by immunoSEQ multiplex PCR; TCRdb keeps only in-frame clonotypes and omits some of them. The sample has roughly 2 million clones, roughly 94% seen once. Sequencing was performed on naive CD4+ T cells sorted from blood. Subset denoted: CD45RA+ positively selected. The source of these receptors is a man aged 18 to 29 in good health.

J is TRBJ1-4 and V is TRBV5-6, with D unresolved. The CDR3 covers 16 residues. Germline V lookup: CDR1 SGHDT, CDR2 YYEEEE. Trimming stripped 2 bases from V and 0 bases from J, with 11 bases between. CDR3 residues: CASSFYRGSTNEKLFF. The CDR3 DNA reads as TGTGCCAGCAGCTTCTATCGAGGCTCAACTAATGAAAAACTGTTTTTT.

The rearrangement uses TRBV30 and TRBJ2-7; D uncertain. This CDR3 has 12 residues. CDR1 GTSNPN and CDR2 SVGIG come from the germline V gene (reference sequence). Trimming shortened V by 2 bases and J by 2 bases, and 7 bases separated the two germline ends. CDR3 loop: CAWSTRPYEQYF. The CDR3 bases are TGTGCCTGGAGTACCCGGCCCTACGAGCAGTACTTC.

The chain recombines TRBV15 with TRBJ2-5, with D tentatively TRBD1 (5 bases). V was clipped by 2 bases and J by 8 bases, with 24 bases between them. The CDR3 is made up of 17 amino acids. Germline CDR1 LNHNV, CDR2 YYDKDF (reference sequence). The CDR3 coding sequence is TGTGCCACCAGCAGAACAGGTACCAAGAGACCTTCTAGTACCCAGTACTTC. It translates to CATSRTGTKRPSSTQYF.

DNA for the CDR3: TGTGCCAGCAGTGATAATCGCGGGAGTCTTCAAATAGAGACCCAGTACTTC. This sequence encodes CASSDNRGSLQIETQYF. The J gene is TRBJ2-5, the V gene TRBV25-1, with TRBD2 matching over 7 bases. The CDR3 contains 17 residues. The germline V gene has CDR1 MGHDK and CDR2 SYGVNS. After removal of 3 bases from V and 4 bases from J, the junction contained 14 bases not matched to a gene.

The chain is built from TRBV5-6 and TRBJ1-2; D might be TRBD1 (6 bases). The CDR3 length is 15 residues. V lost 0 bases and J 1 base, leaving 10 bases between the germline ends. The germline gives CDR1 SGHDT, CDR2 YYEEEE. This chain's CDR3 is CASSLGTVFNYGYTF. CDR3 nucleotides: TGTGCCAGCAGCTTGGGGACAGTCTTTAACTATGGCTACACCTTC.

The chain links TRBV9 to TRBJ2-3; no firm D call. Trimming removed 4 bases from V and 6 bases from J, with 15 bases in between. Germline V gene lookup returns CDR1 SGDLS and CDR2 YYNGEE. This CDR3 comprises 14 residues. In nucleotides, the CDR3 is TGTGCCAGCAGCATCGGACCTACAGCGGATACGCAGTATTTT. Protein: CASSIGPTADTQYF.

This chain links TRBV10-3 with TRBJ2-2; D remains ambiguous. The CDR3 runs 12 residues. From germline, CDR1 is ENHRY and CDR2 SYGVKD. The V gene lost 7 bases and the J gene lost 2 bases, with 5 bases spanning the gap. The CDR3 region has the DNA TGTGCCATCACCCGTAACACCGGGGAGCTGTTTTTT. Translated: CAITRNTGELFF.

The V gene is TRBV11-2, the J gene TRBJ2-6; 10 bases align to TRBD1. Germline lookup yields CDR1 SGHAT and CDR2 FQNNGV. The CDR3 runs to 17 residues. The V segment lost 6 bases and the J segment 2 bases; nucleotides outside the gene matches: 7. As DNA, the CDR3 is TGTGCCAGCAGTCAAATCGACAGGGGGCCTGGGGCCAACGTCCTGACTTTC. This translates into CASSQIDRGPGANVLTF.